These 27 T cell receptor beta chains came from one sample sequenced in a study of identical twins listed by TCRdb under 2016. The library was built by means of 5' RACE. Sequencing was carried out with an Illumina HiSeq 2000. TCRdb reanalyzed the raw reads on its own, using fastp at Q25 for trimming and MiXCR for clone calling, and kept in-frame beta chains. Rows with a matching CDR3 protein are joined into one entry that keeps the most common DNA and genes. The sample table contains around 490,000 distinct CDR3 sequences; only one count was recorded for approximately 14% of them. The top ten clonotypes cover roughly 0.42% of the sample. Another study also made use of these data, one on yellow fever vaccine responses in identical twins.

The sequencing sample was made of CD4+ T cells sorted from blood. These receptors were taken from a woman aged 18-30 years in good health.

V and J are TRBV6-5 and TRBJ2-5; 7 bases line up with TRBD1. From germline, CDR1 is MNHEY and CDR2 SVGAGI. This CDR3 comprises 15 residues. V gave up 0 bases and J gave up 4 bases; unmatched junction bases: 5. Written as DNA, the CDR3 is TGTGCCAGCAGTTACTCTACAGGGGTCGGAGAGACCCAGTACTTC. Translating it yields CASSYSTGVGETQYF.

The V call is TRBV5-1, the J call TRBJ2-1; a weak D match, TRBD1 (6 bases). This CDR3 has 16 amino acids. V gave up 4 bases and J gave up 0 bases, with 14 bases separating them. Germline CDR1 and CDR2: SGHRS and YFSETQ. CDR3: CASSTNGQSSYNEQFF. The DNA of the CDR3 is TGCGCCAGCAGCACCAATGGACAGAGCTCCTACAATGAGCAGTTCTTC.

The CDR3 DNA sequence: TGTGCCAGCAGCTTACAGGGGATTGGCTATGGCTACACCTTC. Translated: CASSLQGIGYGYTF. This chain uses TRBV7-9 with TRBJ1-2; D may be TRBD1 (6 bases). CDR1 SEHNR and CDR2 FQNEAQ come from the germline V gene (reference sequence). V was pared by 2 bases and J by 4 bases, with 11 bases between. The length of the CDR3 is 14 residues.

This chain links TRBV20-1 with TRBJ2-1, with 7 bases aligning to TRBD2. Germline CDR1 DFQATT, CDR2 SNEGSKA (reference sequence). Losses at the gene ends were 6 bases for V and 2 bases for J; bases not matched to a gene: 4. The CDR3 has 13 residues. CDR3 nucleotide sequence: TGCAGTGCACTCGGGACTACCTACAATGAGCAGTTCTTC. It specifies CSALGTTYNEQFF.

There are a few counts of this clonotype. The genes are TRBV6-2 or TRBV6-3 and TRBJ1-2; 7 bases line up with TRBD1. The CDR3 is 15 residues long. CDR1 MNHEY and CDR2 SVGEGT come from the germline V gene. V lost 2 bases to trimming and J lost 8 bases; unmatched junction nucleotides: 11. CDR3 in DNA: TGTGCCAGCAGTTACCCTACAGGGGTGCCAGCAGGCTACACCTTC. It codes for CASSYPTGVPAGYTF.

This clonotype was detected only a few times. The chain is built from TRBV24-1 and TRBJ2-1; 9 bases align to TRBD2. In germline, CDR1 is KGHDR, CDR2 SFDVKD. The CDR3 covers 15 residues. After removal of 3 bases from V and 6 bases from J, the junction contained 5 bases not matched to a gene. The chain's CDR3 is CATSDPGLASNEQFF. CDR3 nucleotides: TGTGCCACCAGTGATCCGGGACTAGCAAGCAATGAGCAGTTCTTC.

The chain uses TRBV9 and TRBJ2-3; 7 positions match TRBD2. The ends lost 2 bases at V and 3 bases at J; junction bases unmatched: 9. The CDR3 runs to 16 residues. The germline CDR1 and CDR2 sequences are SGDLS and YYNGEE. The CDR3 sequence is CASSVLGGVGTDTQYF. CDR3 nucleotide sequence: TGTGCCAGCAGCGTGCTGGGGGGGGTAGGGACAGATACGCAGTATTTT.

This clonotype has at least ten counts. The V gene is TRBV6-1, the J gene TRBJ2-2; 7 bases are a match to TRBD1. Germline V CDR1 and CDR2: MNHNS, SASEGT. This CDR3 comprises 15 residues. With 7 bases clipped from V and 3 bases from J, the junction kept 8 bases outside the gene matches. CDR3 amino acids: CASTLRDRYTGELFF. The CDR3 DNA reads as TGTGCCAGCACCCTAAGGGACAGATACACCGGGGAGCTGTTTTTT.

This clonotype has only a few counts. Here the CDR3 reads CASIPPVAGSYNEQFF. The CDR3 DNA follows: TGTGCCAGCATCCCACCGGTCGCAGGCTCCTACAATGAGCAGTTCTTC. This rearrangement joins TRBV28 to TRBJ2-1; D unclear. The CDR3 is 16 residues long. Per germline, CDR1 MDHEN and CDR2 SYDVKM. V lost 7 bases, J lost 0 bases, and 16 bases lay in between.

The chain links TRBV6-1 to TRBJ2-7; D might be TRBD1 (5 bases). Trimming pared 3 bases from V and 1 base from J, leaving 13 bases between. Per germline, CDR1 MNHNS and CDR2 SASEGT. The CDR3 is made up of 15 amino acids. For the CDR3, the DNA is TGTGCCAGCAGTGATGGCAGGGTAGGATCCTACGAGCAGTACGTC. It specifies CASSDGRVGSYEQYV.

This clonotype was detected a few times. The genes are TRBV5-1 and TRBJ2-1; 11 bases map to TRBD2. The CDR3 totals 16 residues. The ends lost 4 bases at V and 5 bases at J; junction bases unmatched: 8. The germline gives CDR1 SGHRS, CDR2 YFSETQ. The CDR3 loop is CASSPWGTSGNNEQFF. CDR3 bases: TGCGCCAGCAGCCCGTGGGGGACTAGCGGCAACAATGAGCAGTTCTTC.

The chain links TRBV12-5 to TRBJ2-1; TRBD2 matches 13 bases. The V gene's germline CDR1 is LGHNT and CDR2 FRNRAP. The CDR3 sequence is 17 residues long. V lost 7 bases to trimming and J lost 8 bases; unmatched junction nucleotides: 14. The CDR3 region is CASATIPGLAGPHEQFF. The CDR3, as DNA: TGTGCTAGTGCCACCATACCGGGACTAGCGGGACCCCATGAGCAGTTCTTC.

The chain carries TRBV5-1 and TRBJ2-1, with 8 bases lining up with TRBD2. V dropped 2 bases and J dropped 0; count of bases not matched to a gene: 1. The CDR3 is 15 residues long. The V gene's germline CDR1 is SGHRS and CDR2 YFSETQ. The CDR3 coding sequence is TGCGCCAGCAGCTTTAGCGGGGACTCCTACAATGAGCAGTTCTTC. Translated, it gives CASSFSGDSYNEQFF.

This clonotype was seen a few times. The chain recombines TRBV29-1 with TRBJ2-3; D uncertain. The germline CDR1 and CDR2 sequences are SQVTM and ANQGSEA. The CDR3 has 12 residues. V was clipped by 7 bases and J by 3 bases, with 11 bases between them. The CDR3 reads CSEKWGTDTQYF. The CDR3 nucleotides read TGCAGCGAGAAGTGGGGTACAGATACGCAGTATTTT.

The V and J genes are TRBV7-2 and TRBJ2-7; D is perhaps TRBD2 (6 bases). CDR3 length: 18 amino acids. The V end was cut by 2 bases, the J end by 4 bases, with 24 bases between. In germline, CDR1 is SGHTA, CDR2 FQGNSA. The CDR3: CASSLSGLGIPRAYEQYF. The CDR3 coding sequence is TGTGCCAGCAGCTTAAGCGGGTTGGGAATCCCCCGGGCGTACGAGCAGTACTTC.

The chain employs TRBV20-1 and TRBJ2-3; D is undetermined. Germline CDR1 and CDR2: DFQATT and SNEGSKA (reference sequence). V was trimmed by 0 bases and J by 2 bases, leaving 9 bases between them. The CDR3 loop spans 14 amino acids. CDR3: CSARDPFYTDTQYF. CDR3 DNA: TGCAGTGCTAGAGATCCCTTCTACACAGATACGCAGTATTTT.

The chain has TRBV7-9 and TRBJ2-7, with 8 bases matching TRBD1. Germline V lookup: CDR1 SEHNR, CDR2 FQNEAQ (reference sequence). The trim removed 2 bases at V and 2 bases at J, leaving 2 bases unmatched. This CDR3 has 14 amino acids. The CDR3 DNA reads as TGTGCCAGCAGCTTACAGGGGGCTACCTACGAGCAGTACTTC. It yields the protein CASSLQGATYEQYF.

The CDR3 sequence: CSARDLGLAGDNEQFF. The CDR3 DNA follows: TGCAGTGCTAGAGATCTGGGGCTAGCGGGGGACAATGAGCAGTTCTTC. V gene TRBV20-1 combines with J gene TRBJ2-1; 10 bases match TRBD2. CDR1 DFQATT and CDR2 SNEGSKA come from the germline V gene (reference sequence). The length of the CDR3 is 16 residues. V lost 0 bases and J lost 5; bases outside the gene matches: 7.

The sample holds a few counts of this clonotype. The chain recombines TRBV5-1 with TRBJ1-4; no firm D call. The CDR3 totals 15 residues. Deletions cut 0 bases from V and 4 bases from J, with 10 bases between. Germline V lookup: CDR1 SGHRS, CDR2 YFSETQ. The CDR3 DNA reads TGCGCCAGCAGCTTGGGAAGTCCGGGTAATGAAAAACTGTTTTTT. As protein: CASSLGSPGNEKLFF.

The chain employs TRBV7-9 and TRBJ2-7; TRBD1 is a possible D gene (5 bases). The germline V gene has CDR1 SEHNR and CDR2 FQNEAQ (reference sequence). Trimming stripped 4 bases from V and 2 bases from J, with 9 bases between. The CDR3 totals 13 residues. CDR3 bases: TGTGCCAGCAGCTCCTCAGGGACCTACGAGCAGTACGTC. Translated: CASSSSGTYEQYV.

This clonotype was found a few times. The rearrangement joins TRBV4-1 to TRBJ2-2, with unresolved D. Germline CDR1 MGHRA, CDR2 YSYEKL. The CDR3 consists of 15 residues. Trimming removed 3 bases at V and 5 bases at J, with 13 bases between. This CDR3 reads CASSQPLSGTGELFF. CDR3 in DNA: TGCGCCAGCAGCCAGCCCCTCTCTGGAACCGGGGAGCTGTTTTTT.

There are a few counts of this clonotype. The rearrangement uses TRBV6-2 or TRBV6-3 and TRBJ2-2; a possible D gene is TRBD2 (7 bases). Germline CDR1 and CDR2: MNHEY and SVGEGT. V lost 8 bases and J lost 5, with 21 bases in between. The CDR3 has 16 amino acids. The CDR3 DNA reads TGTGCCAGCGGAAACCCGGGGGGCAGGAGGACCGGGGAGCTGTTTTTT. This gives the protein CASGNPGGRRTGELFF.

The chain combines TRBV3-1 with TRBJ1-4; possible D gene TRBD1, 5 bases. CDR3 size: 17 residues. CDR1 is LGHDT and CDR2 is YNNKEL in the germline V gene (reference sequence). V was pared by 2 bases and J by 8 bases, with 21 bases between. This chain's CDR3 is CASSQRTKGPRDEKLFF. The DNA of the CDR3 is TGTGCCAGCAGCCAACGCACTAAGGGACCCAGGGACGAAAAACTGTTTTTT.

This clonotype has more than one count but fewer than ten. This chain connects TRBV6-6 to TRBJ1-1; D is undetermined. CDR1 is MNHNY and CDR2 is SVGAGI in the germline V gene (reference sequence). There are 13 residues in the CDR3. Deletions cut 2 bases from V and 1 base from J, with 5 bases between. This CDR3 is CASSYAENTEAFF. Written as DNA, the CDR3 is TGTGCCAGCAGTTACGCAGAGAACACTGAAGCTTTCTTT.

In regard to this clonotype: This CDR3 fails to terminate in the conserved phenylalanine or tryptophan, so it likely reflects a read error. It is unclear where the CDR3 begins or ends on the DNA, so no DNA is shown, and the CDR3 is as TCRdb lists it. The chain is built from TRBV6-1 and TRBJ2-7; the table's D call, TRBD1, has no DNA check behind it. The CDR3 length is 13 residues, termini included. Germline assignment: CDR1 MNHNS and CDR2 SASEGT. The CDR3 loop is CASSEREGQSIFI.

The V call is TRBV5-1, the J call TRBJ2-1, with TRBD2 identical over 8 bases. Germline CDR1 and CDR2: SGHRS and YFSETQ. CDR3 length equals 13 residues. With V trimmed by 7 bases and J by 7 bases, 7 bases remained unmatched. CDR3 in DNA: TGCGCCAGCTCGGGACTAGTCTTAAATGAGCAGTTCTTC. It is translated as CASSGLVLNEQFF. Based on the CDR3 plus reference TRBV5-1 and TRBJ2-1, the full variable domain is KAGVTQTPRYLIKTRGQQVTLSCSPISGHRSVSWYQQTPGQGLQFLFEYFSETQRNKGNFPGRFSGRQFSNSRSEMNVSTLELGDSALYLCASSGLVLNEQFFGPGTRLTVL.

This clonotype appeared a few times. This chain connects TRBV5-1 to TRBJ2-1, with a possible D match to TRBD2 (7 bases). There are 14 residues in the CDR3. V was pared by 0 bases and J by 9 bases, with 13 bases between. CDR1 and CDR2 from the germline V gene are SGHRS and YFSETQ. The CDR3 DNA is TGCGCCAGCAGCTTGGGTGCGGGGGCAGGTGAGCAGTTCTTC. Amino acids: CASSLGAGAGEQFF.